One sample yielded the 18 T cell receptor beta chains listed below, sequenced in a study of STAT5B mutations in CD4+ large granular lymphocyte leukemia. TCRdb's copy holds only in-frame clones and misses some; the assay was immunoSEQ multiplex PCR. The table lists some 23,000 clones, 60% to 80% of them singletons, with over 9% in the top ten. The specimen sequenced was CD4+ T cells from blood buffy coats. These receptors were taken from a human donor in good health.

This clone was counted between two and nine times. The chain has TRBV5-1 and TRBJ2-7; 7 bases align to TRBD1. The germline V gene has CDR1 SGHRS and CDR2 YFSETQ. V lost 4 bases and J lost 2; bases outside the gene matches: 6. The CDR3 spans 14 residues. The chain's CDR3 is CASSNGQETYEQYF. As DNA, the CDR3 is TGCGCCAGCAGCAATGGACAGGAAACCTACGAGCAGTACTTC.

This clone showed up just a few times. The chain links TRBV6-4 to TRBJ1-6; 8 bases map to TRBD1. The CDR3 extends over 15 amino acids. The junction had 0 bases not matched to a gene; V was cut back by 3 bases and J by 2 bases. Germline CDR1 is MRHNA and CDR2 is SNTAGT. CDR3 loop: CASSEQGAYNSPLHF. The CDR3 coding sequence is TGTGCCAGCAGTGAACAGGGGGCCTATAATTCACCCCTCCACTTT.

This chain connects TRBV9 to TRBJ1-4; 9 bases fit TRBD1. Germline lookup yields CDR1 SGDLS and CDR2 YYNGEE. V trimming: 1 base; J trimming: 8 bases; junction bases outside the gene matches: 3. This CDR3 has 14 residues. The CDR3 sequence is CASSVPGTGEKLFF. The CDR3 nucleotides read TGTGCCAGCAGCGTACCCGGGACAGGGGAAAAACTGTTTTTT. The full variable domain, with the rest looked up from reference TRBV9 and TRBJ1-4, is DSGVTQTPKHLITATGQRVTLRCSPRSGDLSVYWYQQSLDQGLQFLIQYYNGEERAKGNILERFSAQQFPDLHSELNLSSLELGDSALYFCASSVPGTGEKLFFGSGTQLSVL.

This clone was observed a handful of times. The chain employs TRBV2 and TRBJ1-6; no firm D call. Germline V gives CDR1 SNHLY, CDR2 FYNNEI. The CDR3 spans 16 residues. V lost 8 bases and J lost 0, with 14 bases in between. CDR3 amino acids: CASRRDGTSYNSPLHF. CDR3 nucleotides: TGTGCCAGCCGAAGAGACGGCACCTCCTATAATTCACCCCTCCACTTT. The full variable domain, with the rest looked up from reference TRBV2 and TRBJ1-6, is EPEVTQTPSHQVTQMGQEVILRCVPISNHLYFYWYRQILGQKVEFLVSFYNNEISEKSEIFDDQFSVERPDGSNFTLKIRSTKLEDSAMYFCASRRDGTSYNSPLHFGNGTRLTVT.

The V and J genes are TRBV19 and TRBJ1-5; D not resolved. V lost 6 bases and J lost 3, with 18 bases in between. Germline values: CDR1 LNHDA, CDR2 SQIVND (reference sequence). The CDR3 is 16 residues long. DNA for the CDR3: TGTGCCAGTAGGAACCCCGGGATCCTCTCCAATCAGCCCCAGCATTTT. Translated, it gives CASRNPGILSNQPQHF.

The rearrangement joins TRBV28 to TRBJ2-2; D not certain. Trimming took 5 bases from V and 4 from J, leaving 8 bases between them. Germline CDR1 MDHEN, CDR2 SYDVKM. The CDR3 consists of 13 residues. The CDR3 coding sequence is TGTGCCAGCAGTCTGTGGGCCACCGGGGAGCTGTTTTTT. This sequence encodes CASSLWATGELFF.

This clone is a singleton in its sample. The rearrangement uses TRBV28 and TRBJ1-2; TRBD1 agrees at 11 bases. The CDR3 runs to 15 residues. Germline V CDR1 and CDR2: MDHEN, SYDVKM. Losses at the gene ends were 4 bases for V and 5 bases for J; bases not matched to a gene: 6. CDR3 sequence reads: CASSSPGQGVYGYTF. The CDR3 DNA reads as TGTGCCAGCAGTTCCCCGGGACAGGGGGTATATGGCTACACCTTC.

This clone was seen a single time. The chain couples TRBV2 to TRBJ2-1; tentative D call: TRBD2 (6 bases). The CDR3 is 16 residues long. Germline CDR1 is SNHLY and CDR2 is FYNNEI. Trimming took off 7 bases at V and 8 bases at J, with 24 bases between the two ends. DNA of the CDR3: TGTGCCAGCACAACATCCGGAGGAGGGCCAGGCGATGAGCAGTTCTTC. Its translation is CASTTSGGGPGDEQFF. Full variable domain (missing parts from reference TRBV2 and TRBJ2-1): EPEVTQTPSHQVTQMGQEVILRCVPISNHLYFYWYRQILGQKVEFLVSFYNNEISEKSEIFDDQFSVERPDGSNFTLKIRSTKLEDSAMYFCASTTSGGGPGDEQFFGPGTRLTVL.

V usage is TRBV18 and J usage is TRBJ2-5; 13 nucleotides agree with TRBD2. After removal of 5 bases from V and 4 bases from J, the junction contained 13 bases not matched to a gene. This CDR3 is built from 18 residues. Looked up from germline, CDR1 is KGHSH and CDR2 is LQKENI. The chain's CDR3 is CASSSLTRTSGSLETQYF. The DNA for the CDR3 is TGTGCCAGCTCATCCCTAACTCGGACTAGCGGGAGCTTAGAGACCCAGTACTTC.

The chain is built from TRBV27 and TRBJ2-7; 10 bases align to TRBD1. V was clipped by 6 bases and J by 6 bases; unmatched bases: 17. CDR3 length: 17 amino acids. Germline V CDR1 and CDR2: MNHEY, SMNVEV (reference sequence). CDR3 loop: CASSTPEPGQGKPEQYF. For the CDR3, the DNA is TGTGCCAGCAGCACCCCGGAACCGGGACAGGGGAAGCCCGAGCAGTACTTC.

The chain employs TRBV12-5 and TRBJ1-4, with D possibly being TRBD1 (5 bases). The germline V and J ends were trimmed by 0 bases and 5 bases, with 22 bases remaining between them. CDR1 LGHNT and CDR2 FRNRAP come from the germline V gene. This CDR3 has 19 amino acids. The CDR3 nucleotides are TGTGCTAGTGGTTTGGTACTGGGTAGGGGAGCATTAGAGAATGAAAAACTGTTTTTT. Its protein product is CASGLVLGRGALENEKLFF.

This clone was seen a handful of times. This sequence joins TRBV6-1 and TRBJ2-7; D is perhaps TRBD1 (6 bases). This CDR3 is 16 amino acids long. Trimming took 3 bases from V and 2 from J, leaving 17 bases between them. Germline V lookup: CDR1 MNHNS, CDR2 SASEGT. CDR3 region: CASSDSPRDTTYEQYF. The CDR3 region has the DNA TGTGCCAGCAGTGATTCGCCCCGGGACACCACCTACGAGCAGTACTTC.

In nucleotides, the CDR3 is TGTGCCAGCAGCTTGGGACAGGGGCTGGGGGGCTACACCTTC. Translated: CASSLGQGLGGYTF. This chain uses TRBV5-4 with TRBJ1-2; the match to TRBD1 covers 8 bases. The CDR3 has 14 residues. V was clipped by 0 bases and J by 8 bases; unmatched bases: 6. Looked up from germline, CDR1 is SGHNT and CDR2 is YYREEE (reference sequence).

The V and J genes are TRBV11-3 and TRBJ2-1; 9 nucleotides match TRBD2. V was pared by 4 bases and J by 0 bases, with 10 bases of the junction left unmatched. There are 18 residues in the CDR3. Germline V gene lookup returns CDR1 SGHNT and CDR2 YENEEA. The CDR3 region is CASSSRVAGDTSYNEQFF. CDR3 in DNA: TGTGCCAGCAGCTCCAGGGTAGCGGGAGACACCTCCTACAATGAGCAGTTCTTC.

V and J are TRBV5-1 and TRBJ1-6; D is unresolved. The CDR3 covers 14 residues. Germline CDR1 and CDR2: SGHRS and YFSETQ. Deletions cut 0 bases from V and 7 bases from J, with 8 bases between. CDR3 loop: CASSLVGINSPLHF. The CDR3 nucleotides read TGCGCCAGCAGCTTGGTAGGCATAAATTCACCCCTCCACTTT.

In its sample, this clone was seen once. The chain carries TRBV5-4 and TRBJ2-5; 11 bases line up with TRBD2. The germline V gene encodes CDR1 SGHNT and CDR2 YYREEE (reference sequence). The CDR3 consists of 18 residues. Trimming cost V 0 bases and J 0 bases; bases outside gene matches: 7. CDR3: CASSLGVGLAVHQETQYF. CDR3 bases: TGTGCCAGCAGCTTGGGTGTGGGACTAGCGGTACACCAAGAGACCCAGTACTTC.

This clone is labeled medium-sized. The CDR3 sequence: CASSSEGVGTEAFF. As DNA, the CDR3 is TGTGCCAGCAGCTCCGAGGGGGTGGGCACTGAAGCTTTCTTT. The chain links TRBV11-2 to TRBJ1-1; tentative D call: TRBD1 (6 bases). Trimming pared 4 bases from V and 4 bases from J, leaving 13 bases between. The CDR3 is made up of 14 amino acids. CDR1 and CDR2 (germline): SGHAT, FQNNGV.

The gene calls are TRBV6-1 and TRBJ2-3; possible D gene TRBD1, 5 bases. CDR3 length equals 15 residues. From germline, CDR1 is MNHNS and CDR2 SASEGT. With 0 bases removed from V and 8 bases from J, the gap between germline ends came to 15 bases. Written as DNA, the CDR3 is TGTGCCAGCAGTGAAGCGGTGGCACGGCAGGGTACGCAGTATTTT. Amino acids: CASSEAVARQGTQYF.